This T cell receptor beta chain originates from a study of shared clonotypes between healthy human individuals. This CDR3 comprises 14 residues. From germline, CDR1 is MDHEN and CDR2 SYDVKM. Trimming took 6 bases from V and 0 from J; bases not matched to a gene: 5. Here immunoSEQ multiplex PCR was the method, and the copy in TCRdb shows in-frame clones only, minus some. The sample yields about 2 million clones, about 95% seen once. Positive CCR7 selection of CD45RO-negative cells yielded the naive CD8 cells, and terminally differentiated effector memory CD45RA+ cells were excluded. The TCR sequence derives from a man between 18 and 29 years old in good health. This chain connects TRBV28 to TRBJ2-7; 7 nucleotides line up with TRBD1. Sequencing was done on a sample of naive CD8+ T cells sorted from blood. For the CDR3, the DNA is TGTGCCAGCAGGTTACAGGGGTACTCCTACGAGCAGTACTTC. Its translation: CASRLQGYSYEQYF.